This TCR beta chain was sequenced during a study of CD8+ T cells in alopecia areata. The study's findings and limits: In lesional scalp, particularly from alopecia totalis/universalis, clonality was higher than in normal scalp.

Notes on this clone: Its cognate antigen is unknown.

RNA, once extracted, was reverse transcribed into cDNA for use as the sequencing template. TCRdb keeps only in-frame clones here, not all; method: immunoSEQ multiplex PCR. The table shows 150,000 or so clones, with about 60% occurring only once. The CDR3 loop spans 14 amino acids. V lost 0 bases, J lost 2 bases, and 7 bases lay in between. The germline gives CDR1 LGHNA, CDR2 YNFKEQ. The TCR comes from a human donor in good health. The specimen sequenced was CD4+ T cells sorted from blood. The gene calls are TRBV4-2 and TRBJ2-5, with a tentative D call TRBD2 (5 bases). The CDR3 spells CASSQDQRQETQYF. The CDR3 bases are TGTGCCAGCAGCCAAGACCAGCGGCAAGAGACCCAGTACTTC.